This TCR beta chain appears in the sequencing data of a study of blood T cell repertoires in COVID-19. Study summary: Samples representing acute and convalescent COVID-19 were sourced from the United States, Italy and Spain. PBMCs, B-cell-depleted T cells, or T cells were the source of the cDNA or gDNA that made up the material.

As handled by the study authors: Amplified reference gene primers provided the basis for estimating nucleated cell counts. The assay was immunoSEQ multiplex PCR, and TCRdb's table has in-frame clones only and misses some. V, J and clone size are taken as reported in that table, and D and trimming were inferred from the DNA itself. The table includes 250,000 to 300,000 clones, around four fifths detected once. The count of this clone is one. The CDR3 spans 14 residues. Germline CDR1 is LNHDA and CDR2 is SQIVND (reference sequence). Trimming took off 3 bases at V and 3 bases at J, with 11 bases between the two ends.

The gene calls are TRBV19 and TRBJ1-2; a possible D gene is TRBD1 (6 bases). The TCR sequence derives from a man aged 55 to 70 who had recovered from COVID-19. Sequencing input: peripheral blood. Here the CDR3 reads CASSIRGVDYGYTF. CDR3 in DNA: TGTGCCAGTAGTATCAGGGGAGTGGACTATGGCTACACCTTC.